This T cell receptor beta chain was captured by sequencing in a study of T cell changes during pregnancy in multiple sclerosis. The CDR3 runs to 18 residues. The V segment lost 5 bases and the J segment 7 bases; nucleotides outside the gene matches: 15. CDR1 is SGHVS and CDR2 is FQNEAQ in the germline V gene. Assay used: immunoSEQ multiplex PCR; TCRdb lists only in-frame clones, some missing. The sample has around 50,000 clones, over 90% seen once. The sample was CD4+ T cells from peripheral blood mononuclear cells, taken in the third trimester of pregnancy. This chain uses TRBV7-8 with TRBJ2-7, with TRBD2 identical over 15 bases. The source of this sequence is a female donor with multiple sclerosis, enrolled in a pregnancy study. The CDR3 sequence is CASSRGTSGGPLLGEQYF. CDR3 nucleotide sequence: TGTGCCAGCAGCCGCGGGACTAGCGGGGGGCCCCTCCTCGGAGAGCAGTACTTC.